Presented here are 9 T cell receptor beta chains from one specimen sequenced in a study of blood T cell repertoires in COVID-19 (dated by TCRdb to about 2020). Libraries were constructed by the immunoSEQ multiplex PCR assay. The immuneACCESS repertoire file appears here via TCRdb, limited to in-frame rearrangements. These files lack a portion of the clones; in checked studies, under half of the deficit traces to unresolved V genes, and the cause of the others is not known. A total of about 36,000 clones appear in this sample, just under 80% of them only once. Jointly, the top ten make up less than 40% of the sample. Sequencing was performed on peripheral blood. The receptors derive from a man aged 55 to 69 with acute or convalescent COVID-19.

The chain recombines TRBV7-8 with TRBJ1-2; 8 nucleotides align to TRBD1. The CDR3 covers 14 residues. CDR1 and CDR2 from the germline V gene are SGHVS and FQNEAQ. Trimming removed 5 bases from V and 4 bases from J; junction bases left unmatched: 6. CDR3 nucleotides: TGTGCCAGCAGCCTAGTGGACAGGGTCTATGGCTACACCTTC. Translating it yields CASSLVDRVYGYTF.

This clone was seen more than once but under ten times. The CDR3 protein is CASRGGLNTGELFF. As DNA, the CDR3 is TGCGCCAGCAGAGGCGGGCTAAACACCGGGGAGCTGTTTTTT. This chain links TRBV5-1 with TRBJ2-2, with D perhaps TRBD2 (5 bases). The CDR3 contains 14 residues. With 5 bases removed from V and 2 bases from J, the gap between germline ends came to 10 bases. Germline V gives CDR1 SGHRS, CDR2 YFSETQ.

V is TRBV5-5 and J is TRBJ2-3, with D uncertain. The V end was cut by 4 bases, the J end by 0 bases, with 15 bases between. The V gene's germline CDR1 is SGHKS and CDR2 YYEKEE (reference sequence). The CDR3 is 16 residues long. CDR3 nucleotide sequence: TGTGCCAGCAGCCGTGCCGGGTCTTTAAGCACAGATACGCAGTATTTT. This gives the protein CASSRAGSLSTDTQYF.

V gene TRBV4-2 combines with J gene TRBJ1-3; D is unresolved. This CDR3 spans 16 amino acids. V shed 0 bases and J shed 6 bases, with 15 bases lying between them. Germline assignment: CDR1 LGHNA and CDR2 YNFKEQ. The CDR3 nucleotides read TGTGCCAGCAGCCAAGATTTTTACAGATACGAAAACACCATATATTTT. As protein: CASSQDFYRYENTIYF.

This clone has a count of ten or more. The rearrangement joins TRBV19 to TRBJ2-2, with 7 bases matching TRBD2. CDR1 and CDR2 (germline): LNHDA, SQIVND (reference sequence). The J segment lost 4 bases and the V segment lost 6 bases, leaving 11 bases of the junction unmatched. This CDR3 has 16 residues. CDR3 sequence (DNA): TGTGCCAGTAGACTAGTAATCGGGGGGATCACCGGGGAGCTGTTTTTT. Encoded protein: CASRLVIGGITGELFF.

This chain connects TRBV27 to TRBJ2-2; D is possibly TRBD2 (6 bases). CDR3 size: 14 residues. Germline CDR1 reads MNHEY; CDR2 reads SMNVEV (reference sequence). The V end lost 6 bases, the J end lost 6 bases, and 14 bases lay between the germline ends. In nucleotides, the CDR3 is TGTGCCAGCAGCGATAACGGAGGGGCCGGGGAGCTGTTTTTT. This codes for CASSDNGGAGELFF.

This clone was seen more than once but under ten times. The CDR3 DNA reads as TGTGCCAGCAGCGCAGGACAGGGAATGGACGAGCAGTACTTC. This gives the protein CASSAGQGMDEQYF. The chain recombines TRBV7-8 with TRBJ2-7; 8 bases line up with TRBD1. Looked up from germline, CDR1 is SGHVS and CDR2 is FQNEAQ. V lost 5 bases and J lost 5; bases outside the gene matches: 8. The CDR3 runs to 14 residues.

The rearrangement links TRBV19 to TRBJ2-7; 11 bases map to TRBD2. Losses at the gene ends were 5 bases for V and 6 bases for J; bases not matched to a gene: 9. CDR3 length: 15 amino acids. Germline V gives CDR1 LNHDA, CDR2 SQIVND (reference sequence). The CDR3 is CASSLITSGRSEQYF. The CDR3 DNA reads TGTGCCAGTAGTCTCATAACTAGCGGGAGATCCGAGCAGTACTTC.

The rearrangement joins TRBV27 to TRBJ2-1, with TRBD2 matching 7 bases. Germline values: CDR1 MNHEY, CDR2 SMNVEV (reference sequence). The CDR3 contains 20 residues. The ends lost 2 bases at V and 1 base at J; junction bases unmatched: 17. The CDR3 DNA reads TGTGCCAGCAGTTTAATTAGGGTGCGGGGGTTCCTTGGTTCCTACAATGAGCAGTTCTTC. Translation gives CASSLIRVRGFLGSYNEQFF.